This T cell receptor (beta chain) was obtained from a study of blood T cell repertoires in COVID-19. Study context: Nucleic acid was either cDNA or gDNA, and it came from T cells, B-cell-depleted T cells, or PBMCs.

The ends lost 8 bases at V and 2 bases at J; junction bases unmatched: 10. Germline CDR1 SNHLY, CDR2 FYNNEI. CDR3 length: 15 residues. TCRdb's copy holds only in-frame clones and misses some; the assay was immunoSEQ multiplex PCR. The sample contains 130,000 to 150,000 clones, approximately 81% of which appear only once. The gene calls are TRBV2 and TRBJ2-7, with TRBD1 identical over 9 bases. Sample: PBMCs or T cells enriched from blood (not recorded which). The source of this sequence is a middle-aged man with acute COVID-19. The CDR3 DNA reads as TGTGCCAGCGTCCTTGGACAGGGGTTTGCCTACGAGCAGTACTTC. Amino acids: CASVLGQGFAYEQYF.